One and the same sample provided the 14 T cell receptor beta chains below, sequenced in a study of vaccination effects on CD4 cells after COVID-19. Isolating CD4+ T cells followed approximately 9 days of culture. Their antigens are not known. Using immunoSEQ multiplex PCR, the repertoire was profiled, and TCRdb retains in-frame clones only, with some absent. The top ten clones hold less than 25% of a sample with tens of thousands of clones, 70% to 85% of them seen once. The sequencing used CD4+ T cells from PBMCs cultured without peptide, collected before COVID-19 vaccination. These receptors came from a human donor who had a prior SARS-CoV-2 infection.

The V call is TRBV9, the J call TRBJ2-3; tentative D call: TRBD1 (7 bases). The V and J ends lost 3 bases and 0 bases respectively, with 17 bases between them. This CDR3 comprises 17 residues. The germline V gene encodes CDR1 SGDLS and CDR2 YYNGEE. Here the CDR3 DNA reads TGTGCCAGCAGCGAGGGGGGATGGGGACAGAGCACAGATACGCAGTATTTT. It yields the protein CASSEGGWGQSTDTQYF.

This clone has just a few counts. The CDR3 DNA reads TGTGCCAGCTCAACCGGGACAGCACCTTACGAGCAGTACTTC. As protein: CASSTGTAPYEQYF. The chain employs TRBV18 and TRBJ2-7; TRBD1 matches 7 bases. The V gene end was trimmed by 5 bases and the J gene end by 4 bases; junction bases not matched to a gene: 8. There are 14 residues in the CDR3. Germline-derived CDR1 and CDR2 are KGHSH and LQKENI.

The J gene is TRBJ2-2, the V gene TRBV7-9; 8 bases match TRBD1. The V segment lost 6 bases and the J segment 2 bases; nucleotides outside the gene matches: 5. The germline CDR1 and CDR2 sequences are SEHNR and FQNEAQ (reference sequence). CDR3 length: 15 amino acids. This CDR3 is CASSPGQGNTGELFF. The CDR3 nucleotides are TGTGCCAGCAGTCCCGGACAGGGCAACACCGGGGAGCTGTTTTTT.

CDR3 residues: CASSTSRETQYF. CDR3 DNA sequence: TGTGCCAGCAGTACTAGCAGAGAGACCCAGTACTTC. V usage is TRBV12-3 or TRBV12-4 and J usage is TRBJ2-5, with D perhaps TRBD2 (6 bases). The CDR3 contains 12 residues. V lost 5 bases and J 4 bases, leaving 8 bases between the germline ends.

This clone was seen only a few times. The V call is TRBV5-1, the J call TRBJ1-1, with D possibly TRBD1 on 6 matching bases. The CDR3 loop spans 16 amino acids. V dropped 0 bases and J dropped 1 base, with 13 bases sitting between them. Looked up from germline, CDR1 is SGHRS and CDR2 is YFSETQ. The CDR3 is CASSLVAGEGNTEAFF. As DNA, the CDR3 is TGCGCCAGCAGCTTGGTCGCAGGGGAAGGGAACACTGAAGCTTTCTTT.

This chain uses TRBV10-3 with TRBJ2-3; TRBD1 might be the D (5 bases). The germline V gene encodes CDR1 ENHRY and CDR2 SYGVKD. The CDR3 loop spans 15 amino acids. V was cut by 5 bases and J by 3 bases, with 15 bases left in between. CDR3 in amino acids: CAISPIRVRTDTQYF. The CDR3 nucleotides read TGTGCCATCAGTCCCATCAGGGTTCGAACAGATACGCAGTATTTT.

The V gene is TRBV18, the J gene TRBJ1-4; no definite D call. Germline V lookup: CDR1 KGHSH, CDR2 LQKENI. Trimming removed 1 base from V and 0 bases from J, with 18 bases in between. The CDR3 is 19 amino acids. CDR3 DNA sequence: TGTGCCAGCTCACCACAAGGCATAGGGAGAGACGCAACTAATGAAAAACTGTTTTTT. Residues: CASSPQGIGRDATNEKLFF. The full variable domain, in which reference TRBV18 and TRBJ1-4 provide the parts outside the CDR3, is NAGVMQNPRHLVRRRGQEARLRCSPMKGHSHVYWYRQLPEEGLKFMVYLQKENIIDESGMPKERFSAEFPKEGPSILRIQQVVRGDSAAYFCASSPQGIGRDATNEKLFFGSGTQLSVL.

CDR3: CASSLSAGRSSEQFF. CDR3 nucleotide sequence: TGTGCCAGCAGCTTATCAGCGGGGCGGTCGTCTGAGCAGTTCTTC. The rearrangement uses TRBV7-9 and TRBJ2-1; 7 bases are shared with TRBD2. CDR3 length equals 15 residues. Germline loops: CDR1 SEHNR, CDR2 FQNEAQ (reference sequence). V was pared by 2 bases and J by 9 bases, with 10 bases of the junction left unmatched.

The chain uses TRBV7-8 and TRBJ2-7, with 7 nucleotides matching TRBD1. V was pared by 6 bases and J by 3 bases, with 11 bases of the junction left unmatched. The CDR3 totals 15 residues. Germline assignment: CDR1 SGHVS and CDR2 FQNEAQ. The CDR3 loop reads CASSSRQGNFYEQYF. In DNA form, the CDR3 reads TGTGCCAGCAGTTCCCGACAGGGTAATTTCTACGAGCAGTACTTC.

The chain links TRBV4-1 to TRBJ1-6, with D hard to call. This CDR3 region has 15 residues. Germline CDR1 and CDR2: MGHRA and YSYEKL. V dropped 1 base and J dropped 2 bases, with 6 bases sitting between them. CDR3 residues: CASSQVNTYNSPLHF. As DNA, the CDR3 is TGCGCCAGCAGCCAAGTGAACACCTATAATTCACCCCTCCACTTT.

This CDR3 is CAWDQSHNEKLFF. The CDR3 DNA is TGTGCCTGGGACCAAAGCCATAATGAAAAACTGTTTTTT. This sequence joins TRBV30 and TRBJ1-4; no definite D call. Germline V gives CDR1 GTSNPN, CDR2 SVGIG (reference sequence). V was pared by 5 bases and J by 4 bases, with 11 bases between. This CDR3 has 13 amino acids.

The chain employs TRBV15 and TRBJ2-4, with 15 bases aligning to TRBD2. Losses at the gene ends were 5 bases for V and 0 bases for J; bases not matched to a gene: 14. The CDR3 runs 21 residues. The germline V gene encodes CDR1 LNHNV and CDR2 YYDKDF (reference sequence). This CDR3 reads CATSHNGPGLAGGPAKNIQYF. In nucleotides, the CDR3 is TGTGCCACCAGCCACAATGGACCGGGACTAGCGGGAGGACCAGCCAAAAACATTCAGTACTTC.

CDR3 amino acids: CASSPSGVRRNEQFF. As DNA, the CDR3 is TGTGCCAGCAGCCCCTCGGGGGTTAGGCGCAATGAGCAGTTCTTC. The J gene is TRBJ2-1, the V gene TRBV5-4; maybe TRBD2 (6 bases). Germline CDR1 reads SGHNT; CDR2 reads YYREEE (reference sequence). Deletions cut 4 bases from V and 6 bases from J, with 17 bases between. The CDR3 sequence is 15 residues long.

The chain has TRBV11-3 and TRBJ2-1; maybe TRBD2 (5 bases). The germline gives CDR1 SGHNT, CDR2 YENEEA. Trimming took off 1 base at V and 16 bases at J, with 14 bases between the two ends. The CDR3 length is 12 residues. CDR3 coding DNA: TGTGCCAGCAGCTTAGGCCCGGACTCGAAATTCTTC. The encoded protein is CASSLGPDSKFF.